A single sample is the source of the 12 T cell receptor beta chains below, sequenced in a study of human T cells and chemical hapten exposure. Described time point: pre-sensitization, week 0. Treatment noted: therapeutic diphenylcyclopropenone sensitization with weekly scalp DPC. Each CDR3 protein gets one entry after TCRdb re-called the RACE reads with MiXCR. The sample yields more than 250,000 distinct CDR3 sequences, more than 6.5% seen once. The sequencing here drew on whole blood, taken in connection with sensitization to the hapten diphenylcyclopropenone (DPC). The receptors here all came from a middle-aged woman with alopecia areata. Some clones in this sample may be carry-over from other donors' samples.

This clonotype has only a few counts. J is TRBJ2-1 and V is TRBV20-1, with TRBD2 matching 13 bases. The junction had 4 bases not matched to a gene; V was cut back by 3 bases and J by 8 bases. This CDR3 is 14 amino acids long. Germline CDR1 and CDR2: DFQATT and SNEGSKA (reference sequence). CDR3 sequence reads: CSARTSGRTYEQFF. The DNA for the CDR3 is TGCAGTGCTAGGACTAGCGGGAGGACCTATGAGCAGTTCTTC.

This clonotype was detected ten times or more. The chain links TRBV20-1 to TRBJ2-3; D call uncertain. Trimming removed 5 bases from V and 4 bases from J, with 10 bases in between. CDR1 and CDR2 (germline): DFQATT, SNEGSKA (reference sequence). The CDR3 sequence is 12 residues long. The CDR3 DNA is TGCAGTGCTCCTACTGGTTCAGATACGCAGTATTTT. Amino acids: CSAPTGSDTQYF.

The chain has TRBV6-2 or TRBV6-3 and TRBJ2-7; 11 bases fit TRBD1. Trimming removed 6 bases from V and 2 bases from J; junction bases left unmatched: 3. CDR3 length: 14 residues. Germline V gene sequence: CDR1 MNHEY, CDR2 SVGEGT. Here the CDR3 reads CASRRTGGPYEQYF. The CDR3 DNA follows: TGTGCCAGCAGACGGACAGGGGGCCCCTACGAGCAGTACTTC.

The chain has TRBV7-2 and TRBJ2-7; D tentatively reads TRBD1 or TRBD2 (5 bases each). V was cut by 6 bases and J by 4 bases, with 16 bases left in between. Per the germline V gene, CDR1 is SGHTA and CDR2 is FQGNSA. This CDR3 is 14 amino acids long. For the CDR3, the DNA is TGTGCCAGCAGGCCCCCCGGGACGCCTTACGAGCAGTACTTC. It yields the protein CASRPPGTPYEQYF.

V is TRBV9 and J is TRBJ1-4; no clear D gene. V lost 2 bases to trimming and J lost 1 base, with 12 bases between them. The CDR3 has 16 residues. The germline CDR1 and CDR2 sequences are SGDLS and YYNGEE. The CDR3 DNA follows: TGTGCCAGCAGCGTTAGTACGAGCAGAACTAATGAAAAACTGTTTTTT. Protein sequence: CASSVSTSRTNEKLFF.

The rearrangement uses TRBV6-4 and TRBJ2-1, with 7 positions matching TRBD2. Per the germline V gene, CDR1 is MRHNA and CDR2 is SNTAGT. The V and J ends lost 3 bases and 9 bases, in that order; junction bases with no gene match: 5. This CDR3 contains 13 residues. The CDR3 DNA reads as TGTGCCAGCAGTGAATCCGGGGAGGGTGAGCAGTTCTTC. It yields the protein CASSESGEGEQFF.

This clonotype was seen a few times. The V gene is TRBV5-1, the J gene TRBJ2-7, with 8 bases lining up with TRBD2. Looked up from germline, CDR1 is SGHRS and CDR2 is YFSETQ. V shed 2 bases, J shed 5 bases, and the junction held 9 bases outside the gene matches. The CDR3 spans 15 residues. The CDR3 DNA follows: TGCGCCAGCAGCTTTGAGCCTGGACTAGCCCACGAGCAGTACTTC. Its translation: CASSFEPGLAHEQYF.

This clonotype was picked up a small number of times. CDR3 protein: CASSHLQGAEAFF. In DNA form, the CDR3 reads TGTGCCAGCAGCCACCTACAGGGCGCTGAAGCTTTCTTT. The V and J genes are TRBV3-1 and TRBJ1-1; D perhaps matches TRBD1 (6 bases). CDR1 and CDR2 from the germline V gene are LGHDT and YNNKEL (reference sequence). Between the trimmed V and J ends, which lost 3 bases and 6 bases, there was a span of 11 bases. The CDR3 covers 13 residues.

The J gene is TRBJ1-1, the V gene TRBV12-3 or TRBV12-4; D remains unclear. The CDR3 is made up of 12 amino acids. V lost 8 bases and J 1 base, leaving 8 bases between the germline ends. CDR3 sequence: CASGEGNTEAFF. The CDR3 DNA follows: TGTGCCAGCGGAGAGGGGAACACTGAAGCTTTCTTT.

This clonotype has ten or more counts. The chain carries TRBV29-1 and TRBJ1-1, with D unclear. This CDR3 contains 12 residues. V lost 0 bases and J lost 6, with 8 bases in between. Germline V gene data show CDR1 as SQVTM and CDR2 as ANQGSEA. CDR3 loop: CSVEDPGAEAFF. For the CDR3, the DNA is TGCAGCGTTGAAGATCCTGGGGCTGAAGCTTTCTTT.

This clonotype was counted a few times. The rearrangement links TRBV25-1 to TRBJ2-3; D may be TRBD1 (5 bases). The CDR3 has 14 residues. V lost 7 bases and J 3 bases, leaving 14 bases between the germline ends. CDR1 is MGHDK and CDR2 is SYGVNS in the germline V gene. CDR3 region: CASNSAGITDTQYF. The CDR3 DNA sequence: TGTGCCAGCAATTCGGCAGGGATAACAGATACGCAGTATTTT.

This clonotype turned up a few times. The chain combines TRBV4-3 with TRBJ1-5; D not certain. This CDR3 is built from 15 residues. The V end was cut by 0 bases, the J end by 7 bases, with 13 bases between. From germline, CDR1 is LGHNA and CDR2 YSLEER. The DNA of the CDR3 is TGCGCCAGCAGCCAAGATCTTGGGGTCTCACAGCCCCAGCATTTT. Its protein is CASSQDLGVSQPQHF.